This T cell receptor beta chain was sequenced for a study of control samples from healthy donors and cancer patients. Generated by immunoSEQ multiplex PCR, the TCRdb table keeps only in-frame clones and is missing some. The data hold tens of thousands of clones, with about nine tenths observed a single time. V was clipped by 4 bases and J by 6 bases, with 12 bases between them. Germline V gives CDR1 SGHAT, CDR2 FQNNGV. The CDR3 covers 13 residues. The chain employs TRBV11-2 and TRBJ1-1; D is unclear. Sample: blood. This sequence originates from a man aged 50 to 60 in good health. Here the CDR3 DNA reads TGTGCCAGCAGCTCCCCGGGAACACCTGAAGCTTTCTTT. It codes for CASSSPGTPEAFF.